These 28 T cell receptor beta chains came from one sample sequenced in a study of shared clonotypes between healthy human individuals. Using immunoSEQ multiplex PCR, the repertoire was profiled, and TCRdb retains in-frame clones only, with some absent. The sample holds around 2.5 million clones, 80% to 95% seen once. The sample comprised naive CD4+ T cells from PBMCs. Subset given: CD45RA+ positively selected. These receptors were taken from a man between 18 and 29 years old in good health. Some clones in this sample may be carry-over from other donors' samples.

J is TRBJ1-6 and V is TRBV20-1; TRBD1 might be the D (5 bases). Germline-derived CDR1 and CDR2 are DFQATT and SNEGSKA (reference sequence). The length of the CDR3 is 11 residues. V was clipped by 3 bases and J by 9 bases, with 6 bases between them. The CDR3 DNA reads TGCAGTGCTAGCGGGGGTTCACCCCTCCACTTT. This sequence encodes CSASGGSPLHF.

The chain combines TRBV28 with TRBJ2-3, with D hard to call. Germline CDR1 reads MDHEN; CDR2 reads SYDVKM. V was trimmed by 1 base and J by 1 base, leaving 9 bases between them. This CDR3 is built from 15 residues. The CDR3 bases are TGTGCCAGCAGTTTATCGCGACCCCGCACAGATACGCAGTATTTT. Translating it yields CASSLSRPRTDTQYF.

The chain links TRBV7-5 to TRBJ2-7. TRBV7-5 is an annotated pseudogene. The CDR3 is 13 amino acids. The CDR3 protein is CARSLVRGHEQYF. The CDR3 bases are TGTGCCAGAAGCTTAGTTCGGGGGCACGAGCAGTACTTC.

As for this clone: Other nucleotide sequences from this sample produce the same CDR3. The gene calls are TRBV5-1 and TRBJ2-1; 9 bases fit TRBD2. V lost 0 bases to trimming and J lost 1 base; unmatched junction nucleotides: 2. The length of the CDR3 is 16 residues. Per germline, CDR1 SGHRS and CDR2 YFSETQ. CDR3 residues: CASSLGGLASYNEQFF. Here the CDR3 DNA reads TGCGCCAGCAGCTTGGGGGGACTAGCATCCTACAATGAGCAGTTCTTC.

The V call is TRBV5-8, the J call TRBJ1-5; D possibly corresponds to TRBD1 (5 bases). The V end lost 0 bases, the J end lost 1 base, and 14 bases lay between the germline ends. Per the germline V gene, CDR1 is SGHTS and CDR2 is YDEGEE. The CDR3 sequence is 17 residues long. The CDR3, as DNA: TGTGCCAGCAGCTTGGGGAACACGAAGGGGAGCAATCAGCCCCAGCATTTT. This translates into CASSLGNTKGSNQPQHF.

This clone showed up just once. The chain joins TRBV7-2 to TRBJ2-7, with D unresolved. The length of the CDR3 is 14 residues. V was pared by 1 base and J by 7 bases, with 14 bases between. Germline V CDR1 and CDR2: SGHTA, FQGNSA. CDR3 DNA: TGTGCCAGCAGCTTAGTGGAATGGGATATGGAGCAGTACTTC. Encoded protein: CASSLVEWDMEQYF.

This clone was counted only a few times. The rearrangement uses TRBV19 and TRBJ1-1; tentatively, D is TRBD1 (6 bases). The V gene lost 8 bases and the J gene lost 10 bases, with 17 bases spanning the gap. The germline V gene has CDR1 LNHDA and CDR2 SQIVND (reference sequence). This CDR3 has 12 amino acids. As DNA, the CDR3 is TGTGCCAGTTCCGATACAGGGTTGCCAGCTTTCTTT. This translates into CASSDTGLPAFF.

The genes are TRBV10-3 and TRBJ2-5; D is unclear. The germline V gene encodes CDR1 ENHRY and CDR2 SYGVKD. Trimming removed 4 bases at V and 5 bases at J, with 11 bases between. CDR3 length: 13 amino acids. This chain's CDR3 is CAISGKGGETQYF. CDR3 coding DNA: TGTGCCATCAGTGGAAAGGGTGGGGAGACCCAGTACTTC.

The chain combines TRBV7-3 with TRBJ1-1, with a tentative D call TRBD1 (6 bases). CDR3 size: 14 residues. Germline V gives CDR1 SGHTA, CDR2 FQGTGA. V was cut by 5 bases and J by 5 bases, with 15 bases left in between. CDR3 sequence: CASSLDRWATEAFF. CDR3 DNA sequence: TGTGCCAGCAGCCTCGACAGGTGGGCTACTGAAGCTTTCTTT. The full variable domain, in which reference TRBV7-3 and TRBJ1-1 provide the parts outside the CDR3, is GAGVSQTPSNKVTEKGKYVELRCDPISGHTALYWYRQSLGQGPEFLIYFQGTGAADDSGLPNDRFFAVRPEGSVSTLKIQRTERGDSAVYLCASSLDRWATEAFFGQGTRLTVV.

This clone turned up a few times. V usage is TRBV4-1 and J usage is TRBJ1-2, with a possible D match to TRBD1 (5 bases). Looked up from germline, CDR1 is MGHRA and CDR2 is YSYEKL. Trimming left V 1 base short and J 0 bases short, with 9 bases between. The CDR3 loop spans 15 amino acids. The CDR3 DNA reads as TGCGCCAGCAGCCAAGGACAGTCTTCTAACTATGGCTACACCTTC. This translates into CASSQGQSSNYGYTF.

This clone was recorded once. V and J are TRBV11-2 and TRBJ2-1, with D maybe TRBD2 (5 bases). CDR1 is SGHAT, CDR2 FQNNGV, per germline. This CDR3 has 15 residues. The V gene lost 1 base and the J gene lost 0 bases, with 7 bases spanning the gap. CDR3: CASSLGTASYNEQFF. The DNA of the CDR3 is TGTGCCAGCAGCTTAGGGACTGCCTCCTACAATGAGCAGTTCTTC.

The chain couples TRBV18 to TRBJ2-3; the match to TRBD1 covers 11 bases. The CDR3 is made up of 17 amino acids. Per the germline V gene, CDR1 is KGHSH and CDR2 is LQKENI. Trimming took 1 base from V and 0 from J; bases not matched to a gene: 3. The CDR3 protein is CASSPRGQGVSTDTQYF. CDR3 DNA sequence: TGTGCCAGCTCACCACGGGGACAGGGGGTGAGCACAGATACGCAGTATTTT. The whole variable domain, filled in from reference TRBV18 and TRBJ2-3, reads NAGVMQNPRHLVRRRGQEARLRCSPMKGHSHVYWYRQLPEEGLKFMVYLQKENIIDESGMPKERFSAEFPKEGPSILRIQQVVRGDSAAYFCASSPRGQGVSTDTQYFGPGTRLTVL.

In nucleotides, the CDR3 is TGTGCCAGCAGAGGGACTAGCCGCAATGAGCAGTTCTTC. Translating gives CASRGTSRNEQFF. This chain joins TRBV9 and TRBJ2-1; 9 bases fit TRBD2. V shed 5 bases and J 6 bases; nucleotides not matched to a gene: 3. The CDR3 has 13 residues. Germline-derived CDR1 and CDR2 are SGDLS and YYNGEE.

This chain uses TRBV7-9 with TRBJ2-3; D is possibly TRBD2 (6 bases). CDR1 SEHNR and CDR2 FQNEAQ come from the germline V gene (reference sequence). The CDR3 length is 15 residues. V was clipped by 1 base and J by 7 bases, with 15 bases between them. Here the CDR3 reads CASSLELRDANTQYF. The CDR3 DNA reads TGTGCCAGCAGCTTAGAGTTGCGGGATGCGAATACGCAGTATTTT.

The chain employs TRBV5-4 and TRBJ2-1, with D perhaps matching TRBD1 or TRBD2 (6 bases each). Germline V gene lookup returns CDR1 SGHNT and CDR2 YYREEE (reference sequence). Trimming took 2 bases from V and 0 from J, leaving 9 bases between them. The CDR3 length is 15 residues. CDR3 sequence: CASSFGGHSYNEQFF. CDR3 DNA: TGTGCCAGCAGCTTCGGGGGCCACTCCTACAATGAGCAGTTCTTC.

The J gene is TRBJ2-4, the V gene TRBV4-3, with D possibly being TRBD1 (6 bases). The CDR3 is 17 residues long. V lost 0 bases and J lost 0, with 12 bases in between. In germline, CDR1 is LGHNA, CDR2 YSLEER. The CDR3 sequence: CASSQDRGKLAKNIQYF. CDR3 DNA sequence: TGCGCCAGCAGCCAAGATAGGGGGAAGCTAGCCAAAAACATTCAGTACTTC.

The chain is built from TRBV5-4 and TRBJ2-1, with 11 bases identical to TRBD2. Looked up from germline, CDR1 is SGHNT and CDR2 is YYREEE (reference sequence). The CDR3 sequence is 15 residues long. V was clipped by 4 bases and J by 4 bases; unmatched bases: 4. The CDR3 region has the DNA TGTGCCAGCAGCAAGACTAGCGGGACGTACAATGAGCAGTTCTTC. Residues: CASSKTSGTYNEQFF.

The rearrangement links TRBV29-1 to TRBJ2-1, with D possibly TRBD1 on 5 matching bases. From germline, CDR1 is SQVTM and CDR2 ANQGSEA. The CDR3 extends over 14 amino acids. V was pared by 6 bases and J by 4 bases, with 16 bases between. CDR3 bases: TGCAGCGTCCAAGGGCAGGGTCGGTACAATGAGCAGTTCTTC. Translation: CSVQGQGRYNEQFF.

This clone showed up just once. The chain has TRBV9 and TRBJ2-3, with TRBD1 identical over 8 bases. The junction had 6 bases not matched to a gene; V was cut back by 4 bases and J by 2 bases. The V gene's germline CDR1 is SGDLS and CDR2 YYNGEE. CDR3 length equals 15 residues. The DNA for the CDR3 is TGTGCCAGCAGCCCCACGACAGGGGCCACAGATACGCAGTATTTT. It specifies CASSPTTGATDTQYF.

On this clone itself: Other nucleotide sequences from this sample produce the same CDR3. The rearrangement uses TRBV18 and TRBJ2-7; 7 bases are a match to TRBD2. The ends lost 4 bases at V and 1 base at J; junction bases unmatched: 7. The CDR3 consists of 15 residues. Looked up from germline, CDR1 is KGHSH and CDR2 is LQKENI. The CDR3 spells CASSRTSELSYEQYF. For the CDR3, the DNA is TGTGCCAGCTCACGAACTAGCGAATTATCCTACGAGCAGTACTTC. Combining the CDR3 with reference TRBV18 and TRBJ2-7 gives the whole variable domain NAGVMQNPRHLVRRRGQEARLRCSPMKGHSHVYWYRQLPEEGLKFMVYLQKENIIDESGMPKERFSAEFPKEGPSILRIQQVVRGDSAAYFCASSRTSELSYEQYFGPGTRLTVT.

This clone has a handful of counts. V and J are TRBV15 and TRBJ1-1; the D is unclear. Germline V gene data show CDR1 as LNHNV and CDR2 as YYDKDF (reference sequence). Between the trimmed V and J ends, which lost 2 bases and 1 base, there was a span of 5 bases. The CDR3 has 13 residues. CDR3 protein: CATSRLKNTEAFF. The DNA of the CDR3 is TGTGCCACCAGCAGACTCAAGAACACTGAAGCTTTCTTT.

As concerns this clone: Other DNA sequences of this sample code for an identical CDR3. V gene TRBV10-3 combines with J gene TRBJ1-6; D gene uncertain. Germline V gives CDR1 ENHRY, CDR2 SYGVKD. The CDR3 length is 13 residues. Trimming stripped 0 bases from V and 7 bases from J, with 4 bases between. The CDR3 loop reads CAISESGNSPLHF. The CDR3 DNA reads as TGTGCCATCAGTGAGTCCGGGAATTCACCCCTCCACTTT.

With respect to this clone: Other DNA sequences in this sample translate to the same CDR3. The rearrangement joins TRBV29-1 to TRBJ2-6; either TRBD1 or TRBD2 may fit D (5 bases each). Germline CDR1 and CDR2: SQVTM and ANQGSEA. V gave up 6 bases and J gave up 2 bases, with 5 bases separating them. The CDR3 has 12 amino acids. The CDR3 is CSVGAGANVLTF. The CDR3 DNA reads as TGCAGCGTGGGGGCTGGGGCCAACGTCCTGACTTTC.

As regards this clone: Other nucleotide sequences in the sample specify the same CDR3. The rearrangement uses TRBV28 and TRBJ1-1, with TRBD1 as a possible D gene (6 bases). V lost 2 bases to trimming and J lost 4 bases, with 11 bases between them. This CDR3 is built from 14 residues. The germline gives CDR1 MDHEN, CDR2 SYDVKM. The CDR3 region is CASSLGGLGTEAFF. Here the CDR3 DNA reads TGTGCCAGCAGTTTAGGGGGCTTGGGCACTGAAGCTTTCTTT.

The J gene is TRBJ2-3, the V gene TRBV14, with a weak D call TRBD1 (5 bases). The germline gives CDR1 SGHDN, CDR2 FVKESK. Trimming took 1 base from V and 9 from J, leaving 11 bases between them. CDR3 length: 13 amino acids. The CDR3 loop reads CASSQGLGQTQYF. The CDR3 DNA is TGTGCCAGCAGCCAAGGACTGGGGCAGACGCAGTATTTT. The variable domain in full, with the rest retrieved from reference TRBV14 and TRBJ2-3, is EAGVTQFPSHSVIEKGQTVTLRCDPISGHDNLYWYRRVMGKEIKFLLHFVKESKQDESGMPNNRFLAERTGGTYSTLKVQPAELEDSGVYFCASSQGLGQTQYFGPGTRLTVL.

This clone was counted between two and nine times. The chain has TRBV6-5 and TRBJ1-2, with D perhaps TRBD1 (5 bases). This CDR3 comprises 12 residues. Germline V gene data show CDR1 as MNHEY and CDR2 as SVGAGI. Trimming took off 7 bases at V and 6 bases at J, with 12 bases between the two ends. CDR3 residues: CASTRAGDGYTF. In DNA form, the CDR3 reads TGTGCCAGCACCCGGGCGGGGGATGGCTACACCTTC.

This sequence joins TRBV27 and TRBJ2-1; 9 nucleotides agree with TRBD1. CDR1 and CDR2 (germline): MNHEY, SMNVEV (reference sequence). V dropped 4 bases and J dropped 12; count of bases not matched to a gene: 10. This CDR3 comprises 14 residues. CDR3 region: CASSSGQGEIPQFF. The CDR3 region has the DNA TGTGCCAGCAGTTCGGGACAGGGAGAAATCCCGCAGTTCTTC.

The gene calls are TRBV7-2 and TRBJ1-6; a possible D gene is TRBD1 (5 bases). Germline V lookup: CDR1 SGHTA, CDR2 FQGNSA. The V end lost 5 bases, the J end lost 17 bases, and 19 bases lay between the germline ends. This CDR3 comprises 13 residues. Here the CDR3 DNA reads TGTGCCAGCAGCCAGGAAGCAATGAGGGGTGTCCACTTT. Translated, it gives CASSQEAMRGVHF.